Listed here is a single T cell receptor beta chain. Its antigen is unknown. This record comes from a study of vaccination effects on CD4 cells after COVID-19. Germline loops: CDR1 SGHNT, CDR2 YYREEE (reference sequence). The junction had 7 bases not matched to a gene; V was cut back by 4 bases and J by 6 bases. The CDR3 loop spans 14 amino acids. ViraFEST expansion of antigen-specific CD4+ T cells with viral peptide pools preceded sequencing. Cells that had been cultured for about 10 days were the source of isolated CD4+ T cells. The vaccine given was either BNT162b2 or mRNA-1273, in two doses. Peptides at about 9.9 ug/ml and IL-2 at roughly 9.3 IU/ml were added to roughly 2 million PBMC per well. Some clones are missing from TCRdb's copy, which holds only in-frame ones; the method was immunoSEQ multiplex PCR. The repertoire holds about 46,000 clones, with about 70% as singletons. Study observations and caveats: Marked clonal contraction of infection- and vaccine-induced clones was seen late after vaccination. Vaccine-induced clones in healthy vaccinees cross-reacted with common cold coronaviruses in only 1 of 255 cases.

V usage is TRBV5-4 and J usage is TRBJ1-2; 9 bases line up with TRBD1. This specimen consisted of CD4+ T cells from PBMCs cultured with HCoV-OC43 spike peptides, obtained after COVID-19 vaccination. This sample's subset: HCoV-OC43 spike overlapping peptide pool stimulation. The sequence came from a human donor who received a COVID-19 vaccine. CDR3 DNA: TGTGCCAGCAGCAAGACAGGGGGGACCGATGGCTACACCTTC. Its translation: CASSKTGGTDGYTF.